This T cell receptor (beta chain) appears in the sequencing data of a study of T cells in Graves' hyperthyroidism and ophthalmopathy (dated by TCRdb to about 2019). In terms of the full investigation: Peripheral blood samples were taken at initial diagnosis, before any treatment was given. A discovery cohort of about 100 patients, 43 with Graves' ophthalmopathy and 57 with stable Graves' hyperthyroidism, was used to find distinguishing TCR V-J signatures. Prospective prediction of ophthalmopathy was tested in an independent validation cohort consisting of roughly 20 hyperthyroidism patients and some 15 patients who later progressed to ophthalmopathy. The 75 to 100 discovery patients were divided at random into training and test sets in a 7:3 ratio. In addition, the study compared T-cell repertoires in thyroid tissue and in blood from roughly six Graves' hyperthyroidism patients. Following sampling, methimazole starting at 30 mg daily was given to hyperthyroidism patients, and high-dose intravenous methylprednisolone was given to ophthalmopathy patients. The paper describes TCR Vbeta CDR3 sequencing of fewer than 150 peripheral blood samples, made up of fewer than 50 ophthalmopathy patients, 70 to 75 hyperthyroidism patients and 17 progressor patients. Overall study results and their limits: Sample size was not statistically predetermined, and blinding of investigators to group allocation was not performed. During validation, the model predicted progression to ophthalmopathy a median of approximately 6.5 months ahead of onset, with roughly 65% sensitivity and about 75% specificity. A 13 V-J signature model separated ophthalmopathy from stable hyperthyroidism, with roughly 88% sensitivity and just under 84% specificity in cross-validation and 80%/75% in testing. Blood samples also contained most of the expanded thyroid clonotypes (frequency above 0.001), which suggests that blood repertoires may reflect thyroid immune responses.

To note about this clonotype: The antigen it recognizes is unknown. Qualities for individual bases were not recorded, and no much larger clone is one base off.

V is cut back by 8 bases and J by 6 bases, with 17 bases in the junction unmatched. Its CDR3 holds 17 amino acids, cysteine through phenylalanine. This entry keeps only the CDR3 DNA: 51 bases, framed from base 1. CDR1 and CDR2, per the germline V gene, are MNHNS and SASEGT. Hyperthyroidism patients were aged 18 to 65 years and newly diagnosed, with disease duration of less than 2 months. The study excluded patients with uncontrolled infections, other autoimmune diseases, pregnancy or lactation. Diagnoses were based on clinical symptoms, serum thyroxine and TRAb, thyroid ultrasound and orbital computed tomography. Blood from progressor patients was collected at the time of first diagnosis with hyperthyroidism, before any ophthalmopathy symptoms had appeared. PBMCs were separated from roughly 10 ml of fresh peripheral blood using Ficoll-Paque density gradient centrifugation. Progressor patients were defined as those initially diagnosed with Graves' hyperthyroidism in whom ophthalmopathy developed during follow-up. Total RNA was extracted using Trizol reagent, and RNA quality was assessed on an Agilent 2100 Bioanalyzer.

The TCR beta CDR3 regions were amplified from RNA transcripts. For the first round of RT-PCR on the TCR CDR3, the HTBI primer set was used together with the Qiagen OneStep RT-PCR kit. A second multiplex PCR round built the libraries, followed by size selection and purification. The libraries were sequenced on an Illumina HiSeq2000 using paired-end 100 bp reads. Concerning the study's data processing: SOAPnuke was used to process the raw data, removing reads that contained adapters or uncalled bases, had a mean Phred below 15, or lacked an exact match to the constant primer or identifier. COPE v1.2.5 was used to merge high-quality paired reads, and clonotypes were defined as unique nucleotide sequences. MiTCR v1.1 was used to align clonotypes to the IMGT TRBV, TRBD and TRBJ reference segments. Analysis was restricted to V-J combinations with a frequency above 0.0001, which covered 98% to 99.2% of repertoires. The TCS score was defined as F50 (clonal expansion) divided by E x V (chaos), with BLOSUM62-based TCRdist calculated between CDR3 peptides within each V-J. Welch's t-statistics and random forest reduced 450 to 600 V-J features to fewer than 15, which were used in a naive Bayes classifier (R e1071). TCRdb redid the processing of the public reads, applying fastp at Q25 and MiXCR, and retained in-frame beta chains. Every entry covers one CDR3 protein and lists the most common genes and DNA from its rows. These V and J calls derive from TCRdb rather than the authors' analysis. Across this sample there are over 700,000 distinct CDR3 sequences, with approximately 19% seen only once. In total, the top ten clones hold roughly a sixth of the sample.

The clonotype comes from a woman between 50 and 59 years old with Graves' hyperthyroidism that later progressed to Graves' ophthalmopathy. The material sequenced was blood. The chain is encoded by TRBV6-1 joined to TRBJ1-5; 9 nucleotides in the junction match TRBD1. This receptor carries the CDR3 CASRDRVAPAFSQPQHF. The DNA reads as follows: TGTGCCAGCCGGGACAGGGTTGCCCCCGCCTTTTCTCAGCCCCAGCATTTT.